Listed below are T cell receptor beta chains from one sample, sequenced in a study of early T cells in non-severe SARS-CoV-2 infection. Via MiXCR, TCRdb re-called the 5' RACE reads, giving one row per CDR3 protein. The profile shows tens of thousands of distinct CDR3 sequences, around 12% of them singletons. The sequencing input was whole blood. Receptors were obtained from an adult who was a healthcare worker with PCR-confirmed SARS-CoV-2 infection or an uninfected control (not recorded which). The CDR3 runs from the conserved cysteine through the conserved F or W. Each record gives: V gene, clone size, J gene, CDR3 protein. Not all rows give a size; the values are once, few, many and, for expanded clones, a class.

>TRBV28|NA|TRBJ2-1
CASKGSYNEQFF
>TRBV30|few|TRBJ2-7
CAWQTGFGYEQYF
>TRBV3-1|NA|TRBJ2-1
CASSSSDRALSEQFF
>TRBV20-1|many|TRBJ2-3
CSSTDTQYF
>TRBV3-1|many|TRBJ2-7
CASSRALLRDKDHEQYF
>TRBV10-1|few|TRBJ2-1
CASSESSSNHEQFF
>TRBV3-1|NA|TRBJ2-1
CASSQLTGGSEQFF
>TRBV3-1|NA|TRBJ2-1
CASSQSRGRNEQFF
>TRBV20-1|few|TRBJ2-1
CSARDIIALSSYNEQFF
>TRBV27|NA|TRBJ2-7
CASSSFSGGEQYF
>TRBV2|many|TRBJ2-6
CASSDSSGANVLTF
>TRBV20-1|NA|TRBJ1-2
CSGSVGSNYGYTF
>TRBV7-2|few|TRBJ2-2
CASSSWTGNTGELFF
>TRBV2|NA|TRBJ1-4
CASSDSLIGATNEKLFF
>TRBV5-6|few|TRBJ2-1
CASSRDRYNEQFF
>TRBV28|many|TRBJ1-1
CASSLPGTGGTEAFF
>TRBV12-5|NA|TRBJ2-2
CASGLVTGTGELFF
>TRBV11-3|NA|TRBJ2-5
CASSSRTGPQETQYF
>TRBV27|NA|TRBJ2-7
CASSMDRGPYEQYF
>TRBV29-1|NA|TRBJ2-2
CSVRGTLNTGELFF
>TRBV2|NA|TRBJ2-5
CASSEEQKETQYF
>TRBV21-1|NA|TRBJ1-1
CASTHTEAFF
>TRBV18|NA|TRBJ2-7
CASSRERSYEQYF
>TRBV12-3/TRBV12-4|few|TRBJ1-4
CASSLGGGDEKLFF
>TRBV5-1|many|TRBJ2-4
CASSLEGSIQYF
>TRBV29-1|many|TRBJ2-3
CSVPLAGADTQYF
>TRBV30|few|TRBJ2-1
CAWGPRRYNEQFF
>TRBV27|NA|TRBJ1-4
CASSFLAGRSHEKLFF
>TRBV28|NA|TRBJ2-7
CASSLGGRDMKYEQYF
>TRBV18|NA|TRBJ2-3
CASSPTGSTDTQYF
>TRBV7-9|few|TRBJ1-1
CASSPVMNTEAFF
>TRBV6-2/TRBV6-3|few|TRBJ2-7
CASSYGLGSGSTEQYF
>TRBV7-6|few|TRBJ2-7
CASSLDEMWEQYF
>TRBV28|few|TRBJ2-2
CASSLLIPSGSGLFF
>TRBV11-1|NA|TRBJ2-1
CASSSSGSEQFF
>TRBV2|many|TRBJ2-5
CASSASEQVPLSGGQETQYF
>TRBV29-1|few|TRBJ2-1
CSVPPGQNEQFF
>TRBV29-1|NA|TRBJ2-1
CSVDTGYNEQFF
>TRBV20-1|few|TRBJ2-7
CSVGREIGSHEQYF
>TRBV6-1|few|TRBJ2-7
CASSGFGGTGEGEQYF
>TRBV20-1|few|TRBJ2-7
CSARKAARSSYEQYF